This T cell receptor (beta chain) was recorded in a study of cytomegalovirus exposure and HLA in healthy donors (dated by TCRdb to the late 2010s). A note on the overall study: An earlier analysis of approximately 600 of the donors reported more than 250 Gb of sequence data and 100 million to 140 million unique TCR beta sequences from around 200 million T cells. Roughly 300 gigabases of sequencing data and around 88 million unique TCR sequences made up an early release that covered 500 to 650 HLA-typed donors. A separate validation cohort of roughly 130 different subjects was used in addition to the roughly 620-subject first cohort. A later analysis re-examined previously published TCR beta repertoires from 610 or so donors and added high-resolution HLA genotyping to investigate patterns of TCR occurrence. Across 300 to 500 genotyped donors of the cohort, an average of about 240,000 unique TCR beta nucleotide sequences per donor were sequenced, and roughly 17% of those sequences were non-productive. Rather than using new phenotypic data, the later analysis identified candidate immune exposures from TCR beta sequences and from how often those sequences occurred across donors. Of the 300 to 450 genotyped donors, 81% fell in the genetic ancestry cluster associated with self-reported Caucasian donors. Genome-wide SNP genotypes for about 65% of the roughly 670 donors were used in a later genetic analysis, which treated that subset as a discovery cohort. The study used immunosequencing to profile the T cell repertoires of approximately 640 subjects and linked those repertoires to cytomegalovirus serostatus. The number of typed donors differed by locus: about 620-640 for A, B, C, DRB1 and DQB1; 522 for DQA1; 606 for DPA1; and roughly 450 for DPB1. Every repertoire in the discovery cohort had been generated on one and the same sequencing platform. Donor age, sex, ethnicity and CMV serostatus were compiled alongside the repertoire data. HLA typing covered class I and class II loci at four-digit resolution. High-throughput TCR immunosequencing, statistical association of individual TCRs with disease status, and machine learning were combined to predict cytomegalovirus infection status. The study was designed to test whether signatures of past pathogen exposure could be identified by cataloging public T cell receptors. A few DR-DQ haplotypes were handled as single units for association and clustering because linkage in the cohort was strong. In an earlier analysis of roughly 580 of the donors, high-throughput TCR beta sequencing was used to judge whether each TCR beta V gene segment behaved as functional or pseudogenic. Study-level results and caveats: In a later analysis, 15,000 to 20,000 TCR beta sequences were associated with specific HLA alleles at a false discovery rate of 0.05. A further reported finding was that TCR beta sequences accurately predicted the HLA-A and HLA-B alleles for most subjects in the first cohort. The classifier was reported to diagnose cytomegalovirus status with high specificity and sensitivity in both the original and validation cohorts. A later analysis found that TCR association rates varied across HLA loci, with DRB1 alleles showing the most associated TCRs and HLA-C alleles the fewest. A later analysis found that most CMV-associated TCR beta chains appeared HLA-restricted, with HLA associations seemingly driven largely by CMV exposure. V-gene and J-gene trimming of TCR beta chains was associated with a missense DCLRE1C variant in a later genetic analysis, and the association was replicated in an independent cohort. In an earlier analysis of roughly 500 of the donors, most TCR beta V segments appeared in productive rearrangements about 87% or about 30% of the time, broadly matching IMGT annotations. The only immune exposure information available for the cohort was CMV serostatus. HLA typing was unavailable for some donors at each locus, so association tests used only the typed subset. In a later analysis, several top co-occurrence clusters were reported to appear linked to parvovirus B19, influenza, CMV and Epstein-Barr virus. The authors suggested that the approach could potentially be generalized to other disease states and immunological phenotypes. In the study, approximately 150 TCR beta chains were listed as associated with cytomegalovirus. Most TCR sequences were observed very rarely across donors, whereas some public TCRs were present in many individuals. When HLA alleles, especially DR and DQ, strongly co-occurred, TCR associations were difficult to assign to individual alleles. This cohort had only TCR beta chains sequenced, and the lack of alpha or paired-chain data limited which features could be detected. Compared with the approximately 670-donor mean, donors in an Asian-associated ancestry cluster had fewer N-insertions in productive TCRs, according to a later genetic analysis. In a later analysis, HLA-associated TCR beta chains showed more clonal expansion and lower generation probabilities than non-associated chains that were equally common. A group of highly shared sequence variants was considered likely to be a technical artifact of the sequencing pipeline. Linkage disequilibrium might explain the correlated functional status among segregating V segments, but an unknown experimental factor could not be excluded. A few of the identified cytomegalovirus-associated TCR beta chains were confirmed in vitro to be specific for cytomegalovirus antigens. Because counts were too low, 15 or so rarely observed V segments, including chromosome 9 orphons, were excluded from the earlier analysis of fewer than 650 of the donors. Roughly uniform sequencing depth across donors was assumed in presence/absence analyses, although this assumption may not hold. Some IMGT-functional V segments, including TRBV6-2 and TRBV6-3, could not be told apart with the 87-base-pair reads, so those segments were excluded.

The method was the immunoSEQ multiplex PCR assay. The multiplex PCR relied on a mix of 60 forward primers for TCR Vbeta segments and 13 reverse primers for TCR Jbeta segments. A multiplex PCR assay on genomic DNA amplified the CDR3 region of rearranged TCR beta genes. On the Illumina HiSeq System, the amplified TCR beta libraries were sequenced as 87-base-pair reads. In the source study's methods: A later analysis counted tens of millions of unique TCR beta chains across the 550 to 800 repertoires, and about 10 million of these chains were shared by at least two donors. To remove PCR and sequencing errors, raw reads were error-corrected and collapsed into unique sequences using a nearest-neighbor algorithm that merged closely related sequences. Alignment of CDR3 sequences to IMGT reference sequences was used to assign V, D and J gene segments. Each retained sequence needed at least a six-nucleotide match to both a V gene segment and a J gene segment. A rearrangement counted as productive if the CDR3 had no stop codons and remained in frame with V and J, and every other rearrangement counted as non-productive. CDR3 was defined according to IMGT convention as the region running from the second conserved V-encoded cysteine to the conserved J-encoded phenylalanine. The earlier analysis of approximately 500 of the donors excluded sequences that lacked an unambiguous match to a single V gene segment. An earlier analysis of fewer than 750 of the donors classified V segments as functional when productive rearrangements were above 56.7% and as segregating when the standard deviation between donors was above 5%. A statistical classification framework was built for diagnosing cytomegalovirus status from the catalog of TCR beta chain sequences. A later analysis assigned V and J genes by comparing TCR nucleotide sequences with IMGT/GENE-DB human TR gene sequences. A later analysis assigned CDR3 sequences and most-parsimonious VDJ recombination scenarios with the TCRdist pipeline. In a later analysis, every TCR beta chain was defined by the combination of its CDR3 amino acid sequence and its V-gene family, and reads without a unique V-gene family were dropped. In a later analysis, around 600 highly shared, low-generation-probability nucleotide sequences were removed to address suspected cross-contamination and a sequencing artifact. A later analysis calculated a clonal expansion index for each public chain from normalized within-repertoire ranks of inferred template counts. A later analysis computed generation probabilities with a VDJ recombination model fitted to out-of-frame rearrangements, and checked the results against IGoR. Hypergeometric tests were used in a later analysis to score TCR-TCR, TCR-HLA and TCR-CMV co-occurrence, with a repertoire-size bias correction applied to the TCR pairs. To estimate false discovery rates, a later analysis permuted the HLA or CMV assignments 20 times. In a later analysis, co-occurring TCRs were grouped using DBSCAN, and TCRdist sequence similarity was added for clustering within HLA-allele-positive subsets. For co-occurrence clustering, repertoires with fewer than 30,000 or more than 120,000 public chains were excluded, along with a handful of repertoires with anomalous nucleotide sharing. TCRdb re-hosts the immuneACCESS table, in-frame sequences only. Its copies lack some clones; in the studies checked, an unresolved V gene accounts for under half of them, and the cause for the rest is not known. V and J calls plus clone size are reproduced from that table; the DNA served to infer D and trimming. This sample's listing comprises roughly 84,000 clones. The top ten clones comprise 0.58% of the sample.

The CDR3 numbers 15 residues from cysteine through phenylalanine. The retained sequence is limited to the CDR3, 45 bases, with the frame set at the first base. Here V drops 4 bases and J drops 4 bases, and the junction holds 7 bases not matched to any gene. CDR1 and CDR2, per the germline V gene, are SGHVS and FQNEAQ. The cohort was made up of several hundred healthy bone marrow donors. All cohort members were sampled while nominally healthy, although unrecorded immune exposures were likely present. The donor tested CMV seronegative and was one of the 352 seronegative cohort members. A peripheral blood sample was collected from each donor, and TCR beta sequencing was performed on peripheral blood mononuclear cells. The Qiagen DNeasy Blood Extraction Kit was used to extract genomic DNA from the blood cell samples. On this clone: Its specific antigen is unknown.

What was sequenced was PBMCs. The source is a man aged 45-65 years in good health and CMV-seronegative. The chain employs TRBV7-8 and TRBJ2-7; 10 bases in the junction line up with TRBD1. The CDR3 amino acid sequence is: CASSSTKDRGYEQYF. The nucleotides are TGTGCCAGCAGCTCGACGAAGGACAGGGGGTACGAGCAGTACTTC.